This TCR beta chain was captured by sequencing in a study of blood T cell repertoires in COVID-19. Methods used by the authors: Estimated nucleated cell counts came from reference gene primer amplification. The repertoire was sequenced with immunoSEQ multiplex PCR; TCRdb's copy has only in-frame clones and lacks some. The V and J calls and clone size come from that table; D and trimming were worked out from the DNA. Altogether 150,000 to 200,000 clones are present, roughly 73% being singletons, with the ten largest covering around 2.8%. The CDR3 has 14 amino acids. Germline CDR1 is MDHEN and CDR2 is SYDVKM. V was pared by 6 bases and J by 3 bases, with 14 bases between.

The receptor comes from a woman aged 80 or older with active or convalescent COVID-19. The chain carries TRBV28 and TRBJ1-2; D is unclear. The sequencing input was peripheral blood. The CDR3 protein is CASRLEGIDYGYTF. The CDR3 DNA reads TGTGCCAGCAGGCTGGAGGGAATTGACTATGGCTACACCTTC.